This T cell receptor beta chain stems from a study of blood T cells in healthy people across ages. The V gene's germline CDR1 is SNHLY and CDR2 FYNNEI. V gave up 6 bases and J gave up 2 bases, with 14 bases separating them. The CDR3 sequence is 14 residues long. The authors ran a second PCR of about 7 to 11 cycles using a sample-barcoded 5' primer and a J-beta primer mix. MiXCR, run by TCRdb on the 5' RACE reads, gives a single entry per CDR3 protein. Among about 970,000 distinct CDR3 sequences listed, around 54% were seen once. All donors came from Russia, were Caucasian and healthy, and spanned ages roughly 6 to 95.

The chain recombines TRBV2 with TRBJ2-7, with a weak D call TRBD1 (5 bases). The receptor's source is a woman aged 55-69 years in good health. The specimen was blood. CDR3 nucleotide sequence: TGTGCCAGCAGCGGACACATTTTAACCTACGAGCAGTACTTC. Translated: CASSGHILTYEQYF. Together with reference TRBV2 and TRBJ2-7, the CDR3 gives the full variable domain: EPEVTQTPSHQVTQMGQEVILRCVPISNHLYFYWYRQILGQKVEFLVSFYNNEISEKSEIFDDQFSVERPDGSNFTLKIRSTKLEDSAMYFCASSGHILTYEQYFGPGTRLTVT.